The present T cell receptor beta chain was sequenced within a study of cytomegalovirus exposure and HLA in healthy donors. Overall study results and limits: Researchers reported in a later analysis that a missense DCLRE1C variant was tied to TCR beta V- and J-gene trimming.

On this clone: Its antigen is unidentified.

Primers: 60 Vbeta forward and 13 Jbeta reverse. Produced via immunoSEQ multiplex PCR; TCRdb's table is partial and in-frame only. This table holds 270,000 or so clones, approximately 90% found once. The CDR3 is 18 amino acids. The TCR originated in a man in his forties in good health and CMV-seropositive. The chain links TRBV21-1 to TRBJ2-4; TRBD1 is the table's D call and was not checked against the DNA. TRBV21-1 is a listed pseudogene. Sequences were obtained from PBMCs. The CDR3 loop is CASSKDSRQGEGKNIQYF. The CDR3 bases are TGTGCCAGCAGCAAAGATAGCCGGCAGGGGGAAGGCAAAAACATTCAGTACTTC.